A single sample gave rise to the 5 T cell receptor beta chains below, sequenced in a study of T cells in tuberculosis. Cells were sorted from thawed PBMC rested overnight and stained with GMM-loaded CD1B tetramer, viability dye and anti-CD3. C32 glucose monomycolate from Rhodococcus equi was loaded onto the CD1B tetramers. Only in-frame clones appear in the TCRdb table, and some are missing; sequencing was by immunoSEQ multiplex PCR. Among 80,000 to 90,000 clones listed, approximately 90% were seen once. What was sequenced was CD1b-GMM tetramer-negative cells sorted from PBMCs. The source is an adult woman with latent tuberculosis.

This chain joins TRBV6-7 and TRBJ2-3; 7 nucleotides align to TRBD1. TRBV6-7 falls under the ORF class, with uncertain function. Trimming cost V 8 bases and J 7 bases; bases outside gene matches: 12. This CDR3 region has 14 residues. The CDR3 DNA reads TGTGCCAGCCCAGCCGGACAGGTTTCGAATACGCAGTATTTT. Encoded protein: CASPAGQVSNTQYF.

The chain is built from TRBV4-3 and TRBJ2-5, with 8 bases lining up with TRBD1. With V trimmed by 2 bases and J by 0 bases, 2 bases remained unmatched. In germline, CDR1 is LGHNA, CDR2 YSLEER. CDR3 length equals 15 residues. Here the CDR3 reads CASSQNRGDQETQYF. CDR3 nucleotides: TGCGCCAGCAGCCAAAACAGGGGGGACCAAGAGACCCAGTACTTC.

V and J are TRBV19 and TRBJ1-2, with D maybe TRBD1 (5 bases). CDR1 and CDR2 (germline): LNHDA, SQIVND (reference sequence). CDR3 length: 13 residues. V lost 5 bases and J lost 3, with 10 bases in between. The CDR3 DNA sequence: TGTGCCAGTAGTCAGGGTATTGACTATGGCTACACCTTC. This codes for CASSQGIDYGYTF.

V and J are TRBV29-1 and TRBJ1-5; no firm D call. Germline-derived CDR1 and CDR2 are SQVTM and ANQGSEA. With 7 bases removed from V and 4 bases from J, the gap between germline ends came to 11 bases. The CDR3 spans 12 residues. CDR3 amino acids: CSAGGVNQPQHF. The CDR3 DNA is TGCAGCGCCGGAGGAGTGAATCAGCCCCAGCATTTT.

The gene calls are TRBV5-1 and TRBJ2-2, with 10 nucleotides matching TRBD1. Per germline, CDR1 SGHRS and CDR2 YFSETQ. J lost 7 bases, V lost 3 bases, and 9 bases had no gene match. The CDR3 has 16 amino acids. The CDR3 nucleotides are TGCGCCAGCAGCTCGCCGGGACAGGGGCTATTCGGGGAGCTGTTTTTT. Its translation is CASSSPGQGLFGELFF. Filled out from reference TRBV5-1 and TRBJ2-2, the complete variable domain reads KAGVTQTPRYLIKTRGQQVTLSCSPISGHRSVSWYQQTPGQGLQFLFEYFSETQRNKGNFPGRFSGRQFSNSRSEMNVSTLELGDSALYLCASSSPGQGLFGELFFGEGSRLTVL.